This is a list of T cell receptor beta chains from one sample in a study of cytomegalovirus exposure and HLA in healthy donors. Profiled with immunoSEQ multiplex PCR; TCRdb holds only in-frame clones, not every one. The sample records approximately 110,000 clones, roughly 76% being singletons. The source material was PBMCs. All receptors come from a man younger than 40 in good health and CMV-seropositive. Each CDR3 is given with its conserved first and last residue. The D gene is left open where the match is weak. Clone size, where shown, is once, few, many, or a class for clones that have expanded.

J	size	D	V	DNA	CDR3
TRBJ1-1	few	NA	TRBV5-1	TGCGCCAGCAGCTTGGGTGGGGCACGGACTGAAGCTTTCTTT	CASSLGGARTEAFF
TRBJ1-1	NA	NA	TRBV19	TGTGCCAGTAGTTACACCATGAACACTGAAGCTTTCTTT	CASSYTMNTEAFF
TRBJ2-5	NA	NA	TRBV10-3	TGTGCCATCAAACTAGAACAGAAAGAGACCCAGTACTTC	CAIKLEQKETQYF
TRBJ2-5	NA	NA	TRBV18	TGTGCCAGCTCACCAATACCCTTAGGGGGTGAGACCCAGTACTTC	CASSPIPLGGETQYF
TRBJ2-1	NA	TRBD2	TRBV4-2	TGTGCCAGCAGCCAACCTCTAGCGGGGGGGGACAATGAGCAGTTCTTC	CASSQPLAGGDNEQFF
TRBJ2-3	NA	TRBD2	TRBV4-2	TGTGCCAGCAGCCAAGGGAAGGGGCTAGCGGGGGGAGATACGCAGTATTTT	CASSQGKGLAGGDTQYF
TRBJ2-3	NA	NA	TRBV9	TGTGCCAGCAGCGTAGAAGAGGGGGGGAGGGCAGATACGCAGTATTTT	CASSVEEGGRADTQYF
TRBJ2-1	NA	NA	TRBV11-2	TGTGCCAGCAGCCTCAGACACCTTACCTACAATGAGCAGTTCTTC	CASSLRHLTYNEQFF
TRBJ1-1	NA	TRBD1	TRBV5-8	TGTGCCAGCAGCAGCTGGGACAGGGCGAACACTGAAGCTTTCTTT	CASSSWDRANTEAFF
TRBJ1-1	NA	TRBD1	TRBV28	TGTGCCAGCAGTTCCCATACAGGGGAGCGGACTGAAGCTTTCTTT	CASSSHTGERTEAFF
TRBJ1-1	NA	NA	TRBV7-2	TGTGCCAGCAGCTTAAGGCGAGGGGGTGAAGCTTTCTTT	CASSLRRGGEAFF
TRBJ2-7	NA	TRBD1	TRBV5-1	TGCGCCAGCAGTCCGGGACAGAGCTCCTACGAGCAGTACTTC	CASSPGQSSYEQYF
TRBJ1-1	NA	NA	TRBV27	TGTGCCAGCAGTCGTCTCGAGGGAGAAGCTTTCTTT	CASSRLEGEAFF
TRBJ2-5	NA	TRBD1	TRBV28	TGTGCCATTGAGGGGGCCACTCAAGAGACCCAGTACTTC	CAIEGATQETQYF
TRBJ1-5	NA	NA	TRBV5-6	TGTGCCAGCAGCTTGCAGGCCCCAGGGGATTATGGTCAGCCCCAGCATTTT	CASSLQAPGDYGQPQHF
TRBJ2-3	NA	NA	TRBV6-5	TGTGCCAGCAGTCCTAGCACAGATACGCAGTATTTT	CASSPSTDTQYF
TRBJ2-5	NA	NA	TRBV6-4	TGTGCCAGCAGTCGGCAGGGGGGTGAGACCCAGTACTTC	CASSRQGGETQYF
TRBJ1-2	NA	TRBD1	TRBV5-1	TGCGCCAGCAGCGTGGACAGGGACTATGGCTACACCTTC	CASSVDRDYGYTF
TRBJ2-2	NA	TRBD2	TRBV7-2	TGTGCCAGCAGCTTAGGTTGGGGGGGTAATGGGACCGGGGAGCTGTTTTTT	CASSLGWGGNGTGELFF
TRBJ1-3	NA	NA	TRBV7-9	TGTGCCAGCAGCTTAGGGACATCCTACTCTGGAAACACCATATATTTT	CASSLGTSYSGNTIYF
TRBJ2-7	NA	TRBD2	TRBV6-5	TGTGCCAGCAGTTACTCGAAGCGGGGGGCCTACGAGCAGTACTTC	CASSYSKRGAYEQYF
TRBJ2-5	NA	TRBD2	TRBV29-1	TGCAGCGTTCAACTAGCGGGGGTATGGGGAGAGACCCAGTACTTC	CSVQLAGVWGETQYF
TRBJ2-5	NA	TRBD1	TRBV5-6	TGTGCCAGCAGCTCGCAGGGGGCAGGTAGAGAGACCCAGTACTTC	CASSSQGAGRETQYF
TRBJ1-4	NA	NA	TRBV10-3	TGTGCCATCAGCACAGCAGGTACAACTAATGAAAAACTGTTTTTT	CAISTAGTTNEKLFF
TRBJ1-4	NA	NA	TRBV7-9	TGTGCCAGCAGCGGGAGGACCCAGGGTCGAGAAAAACTGTTTTTT	CASSGRTQGREKLFF
TRBJ1-4	NA	NA	TRBV29-1	TGCAGCGTTTCAAGACAGCGTAATGAAAAACTGTTTTTT	CSVSRQRNEKLFF
TRBJ1-2	NA	NA	TRBV4-1	TGCGCCAGCAGCCAAGACCTTTATGGCTACACCTTC	CASSQDLYGYTF
TRBJ1-2	NA	TRBD1	TRBV6-5	TGTGCCAGCAGTTTAGGGGGCGACTATGGCTACACCTTC	CASSLGGDYGYTF
TRBJ2-1	NA	TRBD1	TRBV5-6	TGTGCCAGCAGCCCGAGGACAGGGGGCAATGAGCAGTTCTTC	CASSPRTGGNEQFF
TRBJ1-5	NA	NA	TRBV5-1	TGCGCCAGCAGCCCCGGGGATCGTTGGGATCAGCCCCAGCATTTT	CASSPGDRWDQPQHF
TRBJ2-7	NA	NA	TRBV6-5	TGTGCCAGCAGGGACGGACAGAGCTCCTACGAGCAGTACTTC	CASRDGQSSYEQYF
TRBJ1-2	NA	NA	TRBV2	TGTGCCAGCAGTGAATGGGCGGGCGATTATGGCTACACCTTC	CASSEWAGDYGYTF
TRBJ2-5	NA	TRBD2	TRBV7-6	TGTGCCAGCAGCCCGGGACTAGCGGAGACCCTCCTACAAGAGACCCAGTACTTC	CASSPGLAETLLQETQYF
TRBJ2-1	NA	NA	TRBV9	TGTGCCAGCAGCGTATTAGGGACTGGCCGAAACAATGAGCAGTTCTTC	CASSVLGTGRNNEQFF
TRBJ1-3	NA	NA	TRBV2	TGTGCCAGCAGCAGAGACAGGAACTCTGGAAACACCATATATTTT	CASSRDRNSGNTIYF
TRBJ2-7	NA	TRBD1	TRBV5-1	TGCGCCAGCACGAACCCGGGACAGGGATCCGAGCAGTACTTC	CASTNPGQGSEQYF
TRBJ2-7	NA	TRBD1	TRBV19	TGTGCCAGTAGCCCCGGGACAGGGGGGAGGTACGAGCAGTACTTC	CASSPGTGGRYEQYF
TRBJ2-3	few	NA	TRBV7-8	TGTGCCAGCAGCTTATTCCGACCCGGAGGAGATACGCAGTATTTT	CASSLFRPGGDTQYF
TRBJ1-2	NA	TRBD1	TRBV5-4	TGTGCCAGCAGCTTGAGGGGGCCGGGAACCTATGGCTACACCTTC	CASSLRGPGTYGYTF
TRBJ1-2	NA	NA	TRBV4-2	TGTGCCAGCAGCCAAGGGGGGCAGAACTATGGCTACACCTTC	CASSQGGQNYGYTF
TRBJ1-2	NA	NA	TRBV9	TGTGCCAGCAGCGTAGACAGTAACTATGGCTACACCTTC	CASSVDSNYGYTF
TRBJ2-1	NA	TRBD2	TRBV4-2	TGTGCCAGCGGCCAAGAGACCCCGGGAGGGTACGAGCAGTTCTTC	CASGQETPGGYEQFF
TRBJ1-2	NA	NA	TRBV5-1	TGCGCCAGCAGCCCCTCGGCAGGGTATGGCTACACCTTC	CASSPSAGYGYTF
TRBJ1-4	few	TRBD1	TRBV5-3	TGTGCCAGGCGGCAGGGGGTTGACGAAAAACTGTTTTTT	CARRQGVDEKLFF
TRBJ2-2	once	NA	TRBV6-4	TGTGCCAGCAGTGAGGAGAAGCACACCGGGGAGCTGTTTTTT	CASSEEKHTGELFF
TRBJ2-1	NA	TRBD1	TRBV14	TGTGCCAGCAGCCATGGACAGGGGGCGTGGAATGAGCAGTTCTTC	CASSHGQGAWNEQFF
TRBJ2-5	once	NA	TRBV6-5	TGTGCCAGCAGTTACTCGCCCGGAGGCGGGGAGACCCAGTACTTC	CASSYSPGGGETQYF